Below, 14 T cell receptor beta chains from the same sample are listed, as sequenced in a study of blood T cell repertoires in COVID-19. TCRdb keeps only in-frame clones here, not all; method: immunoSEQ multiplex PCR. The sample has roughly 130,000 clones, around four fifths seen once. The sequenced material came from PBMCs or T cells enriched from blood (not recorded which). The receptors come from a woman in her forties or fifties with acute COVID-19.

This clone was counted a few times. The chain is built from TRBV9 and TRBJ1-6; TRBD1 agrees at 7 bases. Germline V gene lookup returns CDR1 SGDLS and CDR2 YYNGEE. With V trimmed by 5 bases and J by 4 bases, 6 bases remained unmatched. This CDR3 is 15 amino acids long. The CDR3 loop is CASSTGDGYNSPLHF. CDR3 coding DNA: TGTGCCAGCAGTACAGGGGACGGTTATAATTCACCCCTCCACTTT.

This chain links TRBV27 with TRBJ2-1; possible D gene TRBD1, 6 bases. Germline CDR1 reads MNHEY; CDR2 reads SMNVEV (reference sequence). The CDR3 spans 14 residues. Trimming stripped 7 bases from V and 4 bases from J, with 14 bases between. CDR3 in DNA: TGTGCCAGCACTAGGGGGTACCCGTACAATGAGCAGTTCTTC. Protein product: CASTRGYPYNEQFF.

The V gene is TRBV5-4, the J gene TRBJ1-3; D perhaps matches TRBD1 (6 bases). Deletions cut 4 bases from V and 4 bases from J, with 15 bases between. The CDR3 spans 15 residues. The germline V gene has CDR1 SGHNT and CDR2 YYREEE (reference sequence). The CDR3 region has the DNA TGTGCCAGCAGCCGAGACCAGGGGACCGGAAACACCATATATTTT. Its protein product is CASSRDQGTGNTIYF.

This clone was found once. CDR3 coding DNA: TGTGCCAGCAGTGGGGGTGGGGGACTTAATGAAAAACTGTTTTTT. Residues: CASSGGGGLNEKLFF. The chain uses TRBV25-1 and TRBJ1-4; TRBD1 is a possible D gene (5 bases). Trimming removed 4 bases at V and 4 bases at J, with 13 bases between. Per germline, CDR1 MGHDK and CDR2 SYGVNS. The CDR3 loop spans 15 amino acids.

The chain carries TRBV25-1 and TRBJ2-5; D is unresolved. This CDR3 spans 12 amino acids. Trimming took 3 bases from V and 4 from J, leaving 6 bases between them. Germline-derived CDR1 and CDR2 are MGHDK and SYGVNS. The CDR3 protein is CASSDLIETQYF. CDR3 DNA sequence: TGTGCCAGCAGTGATTTAATAGAGACCCAGTACTTC.

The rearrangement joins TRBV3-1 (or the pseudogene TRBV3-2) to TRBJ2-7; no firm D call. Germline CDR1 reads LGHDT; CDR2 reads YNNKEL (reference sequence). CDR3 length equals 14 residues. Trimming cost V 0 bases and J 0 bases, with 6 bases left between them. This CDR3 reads CASSQEAVSYEQYF. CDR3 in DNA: TGTGCCAGCAGCCAAGAGGCAGTCTCCTACGAGCAGTACTTC.

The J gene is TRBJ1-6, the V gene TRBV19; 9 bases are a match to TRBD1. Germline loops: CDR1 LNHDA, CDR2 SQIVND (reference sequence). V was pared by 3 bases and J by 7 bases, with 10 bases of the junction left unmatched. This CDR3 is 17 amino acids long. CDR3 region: CASSISGQGSPNSPLHF. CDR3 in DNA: TGTGCCAGTAGTATCTCGGGACAGGGCTCGCCGAATTCACCCCTCCACTTT.

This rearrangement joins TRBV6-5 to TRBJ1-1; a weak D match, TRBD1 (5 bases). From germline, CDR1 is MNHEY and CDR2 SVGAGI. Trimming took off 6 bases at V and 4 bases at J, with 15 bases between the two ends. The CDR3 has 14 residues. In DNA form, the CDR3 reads TGTGCCAGCAGGTTTGAGGGGAGGCCCACTGAAGCTTTCTTT. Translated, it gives CASRFEGRPTEAFF.

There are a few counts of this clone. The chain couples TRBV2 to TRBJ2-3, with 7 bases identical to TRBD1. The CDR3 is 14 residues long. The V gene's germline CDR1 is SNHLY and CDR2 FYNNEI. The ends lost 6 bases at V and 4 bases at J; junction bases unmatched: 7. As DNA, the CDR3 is TGTGCCAGCAGACAACAGGGGCTGTCAGATACGCAGTATTTT. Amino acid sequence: CASRQQGLSDTQYF.

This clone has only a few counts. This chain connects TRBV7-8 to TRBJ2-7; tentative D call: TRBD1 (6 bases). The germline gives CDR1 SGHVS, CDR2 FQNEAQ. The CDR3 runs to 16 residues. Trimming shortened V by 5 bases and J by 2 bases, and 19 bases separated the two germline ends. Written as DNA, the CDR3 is TGTGCCAGCAGCGGTAGGGTTGCGACAGGAACCTACGAGCAGTACTTC. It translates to CASSGRVATGTYEQYF.

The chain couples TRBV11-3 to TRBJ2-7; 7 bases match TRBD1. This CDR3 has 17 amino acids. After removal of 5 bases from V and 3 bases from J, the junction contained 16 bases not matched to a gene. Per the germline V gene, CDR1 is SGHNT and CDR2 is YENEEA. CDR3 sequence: CASSPWVFTGENYEQYF. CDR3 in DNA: TGTGCCAGCAGCCCATGGGTCTTTACAGGGGAAAACTACGAGCAGTACTTC.

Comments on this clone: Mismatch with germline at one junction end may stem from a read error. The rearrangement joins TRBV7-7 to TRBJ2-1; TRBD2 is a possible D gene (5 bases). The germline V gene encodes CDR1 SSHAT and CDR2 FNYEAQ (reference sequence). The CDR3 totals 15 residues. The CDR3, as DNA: TGTGCTAGCAGCCCTAGGCCGGGATCAGACAATGAGCAGTTCTTC. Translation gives CASSPRPGSDNEQFF.

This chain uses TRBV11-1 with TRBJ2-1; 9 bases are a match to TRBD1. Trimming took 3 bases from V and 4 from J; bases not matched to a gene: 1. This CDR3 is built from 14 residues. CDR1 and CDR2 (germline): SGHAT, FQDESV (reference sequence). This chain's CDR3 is CASSFGQGYNEQFF. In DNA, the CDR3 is TGTGCCAGCAGCTTCGGACAGGGGTACAATGAGCAGTTCTTC.

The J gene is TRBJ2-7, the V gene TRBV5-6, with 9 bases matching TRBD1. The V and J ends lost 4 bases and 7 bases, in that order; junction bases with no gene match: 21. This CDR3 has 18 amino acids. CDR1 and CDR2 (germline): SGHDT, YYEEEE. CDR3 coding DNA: TGTGCCAGCAGCCCGACCGGGGGTCCCGGGACAGGGACGAGGGAGCAGTACTTC. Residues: CASSPTGGPGTGTREQYF.